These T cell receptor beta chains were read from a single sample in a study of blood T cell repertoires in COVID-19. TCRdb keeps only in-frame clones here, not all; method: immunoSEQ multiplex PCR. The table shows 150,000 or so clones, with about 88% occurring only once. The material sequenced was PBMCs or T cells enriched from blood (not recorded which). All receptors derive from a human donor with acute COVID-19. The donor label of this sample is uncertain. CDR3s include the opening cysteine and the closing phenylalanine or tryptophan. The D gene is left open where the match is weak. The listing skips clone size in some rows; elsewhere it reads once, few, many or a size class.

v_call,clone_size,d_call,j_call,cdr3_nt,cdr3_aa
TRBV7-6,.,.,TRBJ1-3,TGTGCCAGCAGCTTAGCCATTCCAGGAAACACCATATATTTT,CASSLAIPGNTIYF
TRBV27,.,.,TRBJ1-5,TGTGCCAGCAGTTTCCGTAGCAATCAGCCCCAGCATTTT,CASSFRSNQPQHF
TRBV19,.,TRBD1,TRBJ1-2,TGTGCCAGTAAAGGGACAGGGAGAGGAAACTATGGCTACACCTTC,CASKGTGRGNYGYTF
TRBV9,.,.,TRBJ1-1,TGTGCCAGCAGCGTCCTCTGGAACACTGAAGCTTTCTTT,CASSVLWNTEAFF
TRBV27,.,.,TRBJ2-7,TGTGCCAGCAGTCTAGTCCAGGGCAGATCCTACGAGCAGTACTTC,CASSLVQGRSYEQYF
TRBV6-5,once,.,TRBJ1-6,TGTGCCAGTGCGGTAGGGGGAAATTCACCCCTCCACTTT,CASAVGGNSPLHF
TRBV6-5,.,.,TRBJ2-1,TGTGCCAGCAGACCTCTAGATCCCTCCTACAATGAGCAGTTCTTC,CASRPLDPSYNEQFF
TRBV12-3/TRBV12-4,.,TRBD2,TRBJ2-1,TGTGCCAGCAGTAGCGGGGGGGCCTATGAGCAGTTCTTC,CASSSGGAYEQFF
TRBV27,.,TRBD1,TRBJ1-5,TGTGCCAGCAGTCCGAGACAGGGGGCAAGGCAGCCCCAGCATTTT,CASSPRQGARQPQHF
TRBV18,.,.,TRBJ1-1,TGTGCCAGCTCACCCCCGGTAAACACTGAAGCTTTCTTT,CASSPPVNTEAFF
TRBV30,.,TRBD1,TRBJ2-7,TGTGCCTGGAACACACAGGGGAGCGAGCAGTACTTC,CAWNTQGSEQYF
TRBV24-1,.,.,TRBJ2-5,TGTGCCACCCTGGCAGGAGGGCAGAAGGAAGAGACCCAGTACTTC,CATLAGGQKEETQYF
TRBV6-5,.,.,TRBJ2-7,TGTGCCAGCAGTTCCTCCTTCTCGAGCTCCGTTTACGAGCAGTACTTC,CASSSSFSSSVYEQYF
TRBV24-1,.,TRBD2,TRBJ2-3,TGTGCCACCAGTGACCTCCAGGTGGTAGCGGGGGGGCAAGATACGCAGTATTTT,CATSDLQVVAGGQDTQYF
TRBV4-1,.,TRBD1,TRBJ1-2,TGCGCCAGCAGCCAGGGAGGACAGGGGGCTCGGGGGGAATATGGCTACACCTTC,CASSQGGQGARGEYGYTF
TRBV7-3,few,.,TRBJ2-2,TGTGCCAGCAGCTCGCTAGACGGGGAGCTGTTTTTT,CASSSLDGELFF
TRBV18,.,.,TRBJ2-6,TGTGCCAGCTCACCTTCCACCCCGGGGTACGGGGCCAACGTCCTGACTTTC,CASSPSTPGYGANVLTF
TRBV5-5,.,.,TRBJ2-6,TGTGCCAGCAGCTTGGACAGGGAGAGCTCTGGGGCCAACGTCCTGACTTTC,CASSLDRESSGANVLTF
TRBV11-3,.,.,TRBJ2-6,TGTGCCAGCAGCCCTTCCGCCGGCTCTGGGGCCAACGTCCTGACTTTC,CASSPSAGSGANVLTF
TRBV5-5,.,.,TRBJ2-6,TGTGCCAGCAGCTTGTTCGACAGCCCCTCTGGGGCCAACGTCCTGACTTTC,CASSLFDSPSGANVLTF
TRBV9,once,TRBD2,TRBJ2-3,TGTGCCAGCAGCTCCCATGCTAGCGGGGGAATCGCAGATACGCAGTATTTT,CASSSHASGGIADTQYF
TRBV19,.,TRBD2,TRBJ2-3,TGTGCCAGTAGCACAATCCTGCCGACTAGCGGGGCCACAGATACGCAGTATTTT,CASSTILPTSGATDTQYF
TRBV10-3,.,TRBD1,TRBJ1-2,TGTGCCATCAGCGGGGGGGGACAGGGCCGTGGCTACACCTTC,CAISGGGQGRGYTF
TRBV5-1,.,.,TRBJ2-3,TGCGCCAGCAGCTTGTCATGGACACCCACAGATACGCAGTATTTT,CASSLSWTPTDTQYF
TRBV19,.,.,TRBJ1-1,TGTGCCAGTAGCCGAGTTCGAGCTGAAGCTTTCTTT,CASSRVRAEAFF
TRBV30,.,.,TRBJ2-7,TGTGCCTGGAGTGTACGCGGGTACGAGCAGTACTTC,CAWSVRGYEQYF
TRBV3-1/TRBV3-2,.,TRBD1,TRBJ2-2,TGTGCCAGCAGCCCTGGGACAGGGGTTGGCGGGGAGCTGTTTTTT,CASSPGTGVGGELFF
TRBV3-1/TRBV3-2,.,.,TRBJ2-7,TGTGCCAGCCAGGGGGGCCTGAGCTCCTACGAGCAGTACTTC,CASQGGLSSYEQYF
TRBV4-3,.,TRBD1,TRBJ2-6,TGCGCCAGCAGCCAAGGACAGGGTTCGACCAACGTCCTGACTTTC,CASSQGQGSTNVLTF
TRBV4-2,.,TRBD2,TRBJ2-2,TGTGCCAGCAGCCAATCCTCTAGCGGCATCGGGGCCGGGGAGCTGTTTTTT,CASSQSSSGIGAGELFF
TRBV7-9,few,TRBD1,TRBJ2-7,TGTGCCAGCAGTTTCTGGGACAGGACAAGCGAGCAGTACTTC,CASSFWDRTSEQYF
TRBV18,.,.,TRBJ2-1,TGTGCCAGCTCACCTCGACAGGCCCGCTTGGGGGTTGAGCAGTTCTTC,CASSPRQARLGVEQFF
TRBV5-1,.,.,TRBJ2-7,TGCGCCAGCAGCTTGGTACGGGGTAGTCACGAGCAGTACTTC,CASSLVRGSHEQYF
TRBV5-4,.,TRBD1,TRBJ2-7,TGTGCCAGCAGCCTAAGACAGGGGGGGCACGAGCAGTACTTC,CASSLRQGGHEQYF
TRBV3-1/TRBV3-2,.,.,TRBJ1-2,TGTGCCAGCAGCCCCAGGACGGGAGCTAACTATGGCTACACCTTC,CASSPRTGANYGYTF
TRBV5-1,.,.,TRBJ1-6,TGCGCCAGCAGCGGGGAGGGAGGGGCCGATAATTCACCCCTCCACTTT,CASSGEGGADNSPLHF
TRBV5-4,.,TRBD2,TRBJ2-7,TGTGCCAGCAGCCTGGGCGGGGGGGTCTACGAGCAGTACTTC,CASSLGGGVYEQYF
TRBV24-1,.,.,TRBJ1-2,TGTGCCACCGGCCATGATAACTATGGCTACACCTTC,CATGHDNYGYTF
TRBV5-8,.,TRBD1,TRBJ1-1,TGTGCCAGCAACGGACAGGGGCCTAACACTGAAGCTTTCTTT,CASNGQGPNTEAFF
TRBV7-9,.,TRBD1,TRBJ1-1,TGTGCCAGCAGCTTTACCCGACAGGGTGAAGCTTTCTTT,CASSFTRQGEAFF
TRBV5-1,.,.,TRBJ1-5,TGCGCCAGCAGCTTGCAACCGCAGGGGATTAGCAATCAGCCCCAGCATTTT,CASSLQPQGISNQPQHF
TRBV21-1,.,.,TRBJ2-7,TGTGCCAGCGGGGAACCGGCGGGGGGGACCTACGAGCAGTACTTC,CASGEPAGGTYEQYF
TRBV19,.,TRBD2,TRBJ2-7,TGTGCCAGTACCGGTGGCGGGGGAGGCGAGCAGTACTTC,CASTGGGGGEQYF
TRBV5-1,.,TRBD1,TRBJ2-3,TGCGCCAGCAGACAGGGGGCAGATACGCAGTATTTT,CASRQGADTQYF
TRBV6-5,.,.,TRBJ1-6,TGTGCCAGCAGTTCGGTTTCTAGTACAAATTCACCCCTCCACTTT,CASSSVSSTNSPLHF
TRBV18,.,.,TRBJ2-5,TGTGCCAGCTCACCCTCCCAGGGGAGTTTCCAAGAGACCCAGTACTTC,CASSPSQGSFQETQYF
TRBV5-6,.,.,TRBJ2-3,TGTGCCAGCACCCCCGGGAGAGGCTGGAGCACAGATACGCAGTATTTT,CASTPGRGWSTDTQYF
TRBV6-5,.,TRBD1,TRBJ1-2,TGTGCCAGCAGTTTCGACAGGGTCATTAACTATGGCTACACCTTC,CASSFDRVINYGYTF
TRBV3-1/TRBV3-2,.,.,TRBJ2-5,TGTGCCAGCAGCCAAGACCCCGGGACAACCAAAAAGACCCAGTACTTC,CASSQDPGTTKKTQYF